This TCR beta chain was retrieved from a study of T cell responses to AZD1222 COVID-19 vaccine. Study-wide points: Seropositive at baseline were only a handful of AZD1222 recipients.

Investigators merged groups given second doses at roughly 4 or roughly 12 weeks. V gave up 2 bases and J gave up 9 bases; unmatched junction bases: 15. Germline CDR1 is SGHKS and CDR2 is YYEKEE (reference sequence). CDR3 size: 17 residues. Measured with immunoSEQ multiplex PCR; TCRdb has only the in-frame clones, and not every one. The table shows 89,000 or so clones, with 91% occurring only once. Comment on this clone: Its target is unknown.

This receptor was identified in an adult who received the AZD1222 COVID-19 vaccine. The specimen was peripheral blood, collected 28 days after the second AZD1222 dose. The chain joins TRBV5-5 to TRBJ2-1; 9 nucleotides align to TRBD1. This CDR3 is CASSFSTGTGLFGEQFF. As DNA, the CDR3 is TGTGCCAGCAGCTTTTCAACGGGGACAGGGTTGTTCGGTGAGCAGTTCTTC.